The rows below give T cell receptor beta chains drawn from one sample of a study of blood T cell repertoires in COVID-19. Sequencing used immunoSEQ multiplex PCR; TCRdb keeps in-frame clones, though not all of them. This sample has approximately 160,000 clones, with over 60% found just once. Sequenced: peripheral blood. The receptors originated from a man between 60 and 70 years old with acute or convalescent COVID-19. Each CDR3 is given with its conserved first and last residue. D genes are given only for firm matches. Size is omitted from some rows. Given values are once, few, many or a class for expanded clones.

D: TRBD1
J: TRBJ1-5
size: .
V: TRBV19
DNA: TGTGCCAGTAGATCCTTGGGACAGGGGATCAATCAGCCCCAGCATTTT
CDR3: CASRSLGQGINQPQHF

D: TRBD1
J: TRBJ2-6
size: once
V: TRBV19
DNA: TGTGCCAGTAGTATCGGACAGGGGGCATACGGGGCCAACGTCCTGACTTTC
CDR3: CASSIGQGAYGANVLTF

D: TRBD1
J: TRBJ1-2
size: .
V: TRBV6-5
DNA: TGTGCCAGCACCTCGACAGGGGGCGCCTATGGCTACACCTTC
CDR3: CASTSTGGAYGYTF

D: .
J: TRBJ1-4
size: .
V: TRBV9
DNA: TGTGCCAGCAGCGGAGAACAGGATTCGATTGAAAAACTGTTTTTT
CDR3: CASSGEQDSIEKLFF

D: TRBD1
J: TRBJ1-1
size: .
V: TRBV5-5
DNA: TGTGCCAGCACCTGGGACAGGGCGAACACTGAAGCTTTCTTT
CDR3: CASTWDRANTEAFF

D: TRBD2
J: TRBJ2-3
size: .
V: TRBV9
DNA: TGTGCCAGCAGCGCGTCTAGCGGGGGGACAGATACGCAGTATTTT
CDR3: CASSASSGGTDTQYF

D: TRBD2
J: TRBJ2-5
size: .
V: TRBV3-1/TRBV3-2
DNA: TGTGCCAGCAGCCAAGGGGCTAGCGGGAAGGGGGAGACCCAGTACTTC
CDR3: CASSQGASGKGETQYF

D: .
J: TRBJ1-2
size: once
V: TRBV5-4
DNA: TGTGCCAGCAGCTGGGGGGGACTGGACTATGGCTACACCTTC
CDR3: CASSWGGLDYGYTF

D: TRBD1
J: TRBJ1-1
size: .
V: TRBV6-5
DNA: TGTGCCAGCAGTTACGTTAGACAGGGGTATACTGAAGCTTTCTTT
CDR3: CASSYVRQGYTEAFF

D: TRBD2
J: TRBJ2-1
size: .
V: TRBV29-1
DNA: TGCAGCGTGAGGGGACTAGCGGGGAGCAATGAGCAGTTCTTC
CDR3: CSVRGLAGSNEQFF

D: TRBD1
J: TRBJ2-3
size: many
V: TRBV12-5
DNA: TGTGCTAGTGGCCCGGGACAGGGAGACACAGATACGCAGTATTTT
CDR3: CASGPGQGDTDTQYF

D: TRBD1
J: TRBJ1-6
size: .
V: TRBV13
DNA: TGTGCCAGCAGCCACCGGGACAGGGGAAATAATTCACCCCTCCACTTT
CDR3: CASSHRDRGNNSPLHF

D: .
J: TRBJ2-6
size: few
V: TRBV5-6
DNA: TGTGCCAGCAGCTTGGAAGTGACAGTGGCTGGGGCCAACGTCCTGACTTTC
CDR3: CASSLEVTVAGANVLTF

D: .
J: TRBJ2-3
size: .
V: TRBV7-3
DNA: TGTGCCAGCAGCTTAAAAAGGGGTTCGGGAGATACGCAGTATTTT
CDR3: CASSLKRGSGDTQYF

D: .
J: TRBJ2-7
size: once
V: TRBV3-1/TRBV3-2
DNA: TGTGTCACACAGGAGGGGGCCGAGCAGTACTTC
CDR3: CVTQEGAEQYF

D: TRBD2
J: TRBJ2-7
size: many
V: TRBV29-1
DNA: TGCAGCGTTGCGGGGCTAGCGGGACAAACCTACGAGCAGTACTTC
CDR3: CSVAGLAGQTYEQYF

D: .
J: TRBJ2-3
size: once
V: TRBV4-1
DNA: TGCGCCAGCAGCCAAGAGGTGGGGGGAGGCACAGATACGCAGTATTTT
CDR3: CASSQEVGGGTDTQYF

D: TRBD1
J: TRBJ2-6
size: .
V: TRBV5-1
DNA: TGCGCCAGCACCCTAGGGGGACAGGGGGACCCTGGGGCCAACGTCCTGACTTTC
CDR3: CASTLGGQGDPGANVLTF

D: .
J: TRBJ1-2
size: .
V: TRBV6-5
DNA: TGTGCCAGCAGTTATGGGGGGAGGTATGGCTACACCTTC
CDR3: CASSYGGRYGYTF

D: TRBD1
J: TRBJ2-5
size: .
V: TRBV7-3
DNA: TGTGCCAGCAGCTTACAGGGGGCAGGTCGTCAAGAGACCCAGTACTTC
CDR3: CASSLQGAGRQETQYF

D: .
J: TRBJ1-1
size: .
V: TRBV6-5
DNA: TGTGCCAGCAGTTACTCACAGGAGTCCACTGAAGCTTTCTTT
CDR3: CASSYSQESTEAFF

D: TRBD1
J: TRBJ1-2
size: .
V: TRBV24-1
DNA: TGTGCCACCAGTGATCCTGACAGGGGATTGGGCGGCTACACCTTC
CDR3: CATSDPDRGLGGYTF

D: .
J: TRBJ1-1
size: once
V: TRBV12-3/TRBV12-4
DNA: TGTGCCACACGTAGGGGGACGAACACTGAAGCTTTCTTT
CDR3: CATRRGTNTEAFF

D: TRBD1
J: TRBJ2-1
size: .
V: TRBV13
DNA: TGTGCCAGCAGGCAAACGACAGGGGGCAGATCCTACAATGAGCAGTTCTTC
CDR3: CASRQTTGGRSYNEQFF

D: TRBD1
J: TRBJ1-2
size: .
V: TRBV5-4
DNA: TGTGCCAGCAGCTTACAGGGGGCCTTAAACTATGGCTACACCTTC
CDR3: CASSLQGALNYGYTF

D: .
J: TRBJ1-1
size: .
V: TRBV7-2
DNA: TGTGCCAGCGAATCGGAGGGCGGGTTCACTGAAGCTTTCTTT
CDR3: CASESEGGFTEAFF